The 2 T cell receptor beta chains in this list originate from one sample, sequenced in a study of blood T cell repertoires in COVID-19. Profiling relied on immunoSEQ multiplex PCR, and the TCRdb table lists in-frame clones only, not all of them. The sample lists some 160,000 clones; 83% were seen once. Sequences were obtained from peripheral blood. The receptors shown here come from a woman older than 75 with acute or convalescent COVID-19.

This CDR3 reads CAWSVLESGNTIYF. CDR3 coding DNA: TGTGCCTGGAGTGTTTTAGAGTCTGGAAACACCATATATTTT. V is TRBV30 and J is TRBJ1-3; no reliable D call. V lost 0 bases to trimming and J lost 1 base, with 7 bases between them. The length of the CDR3 is 14 residues. Germline CDR1 and CDR2: GTSNPN and SVGIG (reference sequence).

This rearrangement joins TRBV24-1 to TRBJ2-4; D perhaps matches TRBD2 (6 bases). Germline CDR1 is KGHDR and CDR2 is SFDVKD. The CDR3 is 14 residues long. The germline V and J ends were trimmed by 5 bases and 4 bases, with 11 bases remaining between them. CDR3 in DNA: TGTGCCACCAGTGCTGGCGGGGATAAAAACATTCAGTACTTC. Its protein product is CATSAGGDKNIQYF.